These 25 T cell receptor beta chains share one sample of origin, sequenced in a study of blood T cell repertoires in COVID-19. The repertoire was sequenced with immunoSEQ multiplex PCR; TCRdb's copy has only in-frame clones and lacks some. The sample has 300,000 to 400,000 clones, about 89% seen once. Specimen: peripheral blood. The source of these receptors is a woman aged 45-60 years with COVID-19, enrolled during active disease.

J is TRBJ1-1 and V is TRBV11-2; D is unresolved. The CDR3 runs 16 residues. V shed 4 bases and J shed 0 bases, with 15 bases lying between them. Germline-derived CDR1 and CDR2 are SGHAT and FQNNGV. The CDR3, as DNA: TGTGCCAGCAGCTACGCAGGTAACAAAATGAACACTGAAGCTTTCTTT. Its protein is CASSYAGNKMNTEAFF.

This chain connects TRBV19 to TRBJ1-1; D not resolved. Deletions cut 6 bases from V and 12 bases from J, with 20 bases between. The CDR3 runs 13 residues. The germline CDR1 and CDR2 sequences are LNHDA and SQIVND (reference sequence). In DNA form, the CDR3 reads TGTGCCAGTAGCCCGGGGAATACGTGGTTGACTTTCTTT. Translated, it gives CASSPGNTWLTFF.

This clone was detected a few times. The chain uses TRBV6-5 and TRBJ2-7; the D gene is possibly TRBD2 (6 bases). CDR1 and CDR2 (germline): MNHEY, SVGAGI. This CDR3 is built from 16 residues. Between the trimmed V and J ends, which lost 1 base and 5 bases, there was a span of 18 bases. The CDR3 region has the DNA TGTGCCAGCAGTTACTTAAGGGGTAGCGGTAACCACGAGCAGTACTTC. Its translation: CASSYLRGSGNHEQYF.

V usage is TRBV11-2 and J usage is TRBJ2-7; TRBD2 matches at 7 bases. The germline gives CDR1 SGHAT, CDR2 FQNNGV. J was trimmed by 2 bases and V by 5 bases; bases with no gene match: 12. The CDR3 runs 16 residues. The CDR3 region is CASSRSSSGLTYEQYF. CDR3 coding DNA: TGTGCCAGCAGCCGAAGTAGTAGCGGGCTTACCTACGAGCAGTACTTC.

The chain recombines TRBV5-4 with TRBJ2-7, with TRBD1 as a possible D gene (6 bases). Per the germline V gene, CDR1 is SGHNT and CDR2 is YYREEE (reference sequence). Trimming took off 0 bases at V and 3 bases at J, with 10 bases between the two ends. The CDR3 is 14 residues long. CDR3 protein: CASSLVSGDYEQYF. CDR3 bases: TGTGCCAGCAGCTTGGTTTCAGGGGACTACGAGCAGTACTTC.

CDR3 sequence: CASSLNRAHEQYF. DNA of the CDR3: TGTGCCAGCAGTTTGAACAGGGCCCACGAGCAGTACTTC. The chain combines TRBV12-3 or TRBV12-4 with TRBJ2-7, with D possibly matching TRBD1 (6 bases). This CDR3 has 13 residues. V was pared by 3 bases and J by 5 bases, with 11 bases between.

The V and J genes are TRBV7-2 and TRBJ2-1; possible D gene TRBD1, 6 bases. From germline, CDR1 is SGHTA and CDR2 FQGNSA. Trimming took off 5 bases at V and 2 bases at J, with 10 bases between the two ends. The CDR3 has 14 residues. The CDR3 reads CASSPRTAYNEQFF. CDR3 nucleotides: TGTGCCAGCAGCCCCCGGACAGCCTACAATGAGCAGTTCTTC. The whole variable domain, filled in from reference TRBV7-2 and TRBJ2-1, reads GAGVSQSPSNKVTEKGKDVELRCDPISGHTALYWYRQSLGQGLEFLIYFQGNSAPDKSGLPSDRFSAERTGGSVSTLTIQRTQQEDSAVYLCASSPRTAYNEQFFGPGTRLTVL.

In its sample, this clone was seen a few times. The chain links TRBV30 to TRBJ1-4; TRBD1 matches 11 bases. The CDR3 is 16 amino acids. The V gene end was trimmed by 4 bases and the J gene end by 7 bases; junction bases not matched to a gene: 11. Germline V lookup: CDR1 GTSNPN, CDR2 SVGIG (reference sequence). CDR3 residues: CAWTPRDRGTREKLFF. The CDR3 DNA sequence: TGTGCCTGGACCCCGCGGGACAGGGGGACCCGTGAAAAACTGTTTTTT.

This clone showed up just once. The J gene is TRBJ1-2, the V gene TRBV30, with D unclear. The CDR3 totals 13 residues. The germline gives CDR1 GTSNPN, CDR2 SVGIG (reference sequence). V was pared by 5 bases and J by 4 bases, with 14 bases between. In DNA form, the CDR3 reads TGTGCCTGGGAGCCAGAGACTCGCTATGGCTACACCTTC. Its translation is CAWEPETRYGYTF.

The chain combines TRBV18 with TRBJ1-3, with D possibly TRBD1 on 6 matching bases. This CDR3 has 16 amino acids. Germline V lookup: CDR1 KGHSH, CDR2 LQKENI. V lost 6 bases to trimming and J lost 2 bases, with 17 bases between them. CDR3 bases: TGTGCCAGCTCCCGTGGACAGAGTAATACTGGAAACACCATATATTTT. Protein: CASSRGQSNTGNTIYF. Filled out from reference TRBV18 and TRBJ1-3, the complete variable domain reads NAGVMQNPRHLVRRRGQEARLRCSPMKGHSHVYWYRQLPEEGLKFMVYLQKENIIDESGMPKERFSAEFPKEGPSILRIQQVVRGDSAAYFCASSRGQSNTGNTIYFGEGSWLTVV.

The chain has TRBV5-1 and TRBJ2-2; TRBD1 agrees at 7 bases. Germline V gene sequence: CDR1 SGHRS, CDR2 YFSETQ. Losses at the gene ends were 5 bases for V and 5 bases for J; bases not matched to a gene: 12. The CDR3 sequence is 16 residues long. CDR3 coding DNA: TGCGCCAGCAGGGACCAGCGACAGGGCGAGACCGGGGAGCTGTTTTTT. Translating gives CASRDQRQGETGELFF.

Of note for this clone: Other DNA variants within this sample encode the same CDR3. This chain uses TRBV30 with TRBJ1-5, with no clear D. V lost 0 bases and J 4 bases, leaving 7 bases between the germline ends. CDR1 is GTSNPN and CDR2 is SVGIG in the germline V gene (reference sequence). The CDR3 totals 13 residues. DNA of the CDR3: TGTGCCTGGAGTGTATCGGGAAATCAGCCCCAGCATTTT. Translating it yields CAWSVSGNQPQHF.

There are a few counts of this clone. The CDR3 DNA reads TGTGCCAGCTCACCCCTGGACTTAAATCAGCCCCAGCATTTT. Its protein is CASSPLDLNQPQHF. V usage is TRBV18 and J usage is TRBJ1-5; no clear D. V gave up 3 bases and J gave up 4 bases, with 10 bases separating them. Per germline, CDR1 KGHSH and CDR2 LQKENI. The CDR3 is made up of 14 amino acids.

This CDR3 is CASSPPDRVSSYEQYF. Written as DNA, the CDR3 is TGTGCCAGCAGTCCCCCGGACAGGGTAAGCTCCTACGAGCAGTACTTC. The rearrangement uses TRBV28 and TRBJ2-7, with 8 bases matching TRBD1. The CDR3 sequence is 16 residues long. Unmatched junction bases numbered 9, after V lost 5 bases and J lost 0 bases. The germline V gene has CDR1 MDHEN and CDR2 SYDVKM.

V is TRBV27 and J is TRBJ1-1; a weak D match, TRBD1 (5 bases). The CDR3 has 17 amino acids. Trimming cost V 7 bases and J 2 bases, with 23 bases left between them. CDR1 and CDR2 (germline): MNHEY, SMNVEV (reference sequence). In DNA form, the CDR3 reads TGTGCCAGCACCCCCCATTTTGGGGGAGCGGGAAACACTGAAGCTTTCTTT. Translation: CASTPHFGGAGNTEAFF.

V usage is TRBV6-5 and J usage is TRBJ1-1; weak D call: TRBD1 (6 bases). CDR3 length: 14 amino acids. Trimming cost V 6 bases and J 1 base, with 12 bases left between them. The germline gives CDR1 MNHEY, CDR2 SVGAGI. The CDR3 nucleotides are TGTGCCAGCAGACAGGACAGAAGGAACACTGAAGCTTTCTTT. As protein: CASRQDRRNTEAFF.

The chain employs TRBV23-1 and TRBJ2-7; 10 nucleotides align to TRBD2. TRBV23-1 is classed as an ORF, of uncertain function. The CDR3 runs to 20 residues. V shed 2 bases and J 3 bases; nucleotides not matched to a gene: 19. CDR3 loop: CASSQDCTPKSGRACYEQYF. CDR3 DNA: TGCGCCAGCAGTCAAGACTGTACTCCCAAAAGCGGGAGGGCCTGCTACGAGCAGTACTTC.

This clone was detected once. This CDR3 is CASSPRAGASYGYTF. CDR3 nucleotide sequence: TGTGCCAGCAGCCCCAGGGCAGGGGCAAGCTATGGCTACACCTTC. The chain combines TRBV9 with TRBJ1-2, with D possibly matching TRBD1 (6 bases). The V and J ends lost 4 bases and 4 bases respectively, with 17 bases between them. The CDR3 totals 15 residues. Germline values: CDR1 SGDLS, CDR2 YYNGEE.

J is TRBJ2-6 and V is TRBV4-1, with D possibly TRBD1 on 6 matching bases. Germline V gene sequence: CDR1 MGHRA, CDR2 YSYEKL. The V and J ends lost 2 bases and 0 bases respectively, with 11 bases between them. The CDR3 has 17 amino acids. The CDR3 sequence is CASSQSPTGSGANVLTF. DNA for the CDR3: TGCGCCAGCAGCCAAAGCCCGACAGGCTCTGGGGCCAACGTCCTGACTTTC.

The chain combines TRBV5-6 with TRBJ1-3; TRBD1 might be the D (5 bases). The CDR3 extends over 14 amino acids. V was trimmed by 1 base and J by 2 bases, leaving 7 bases between them. Germline assignment: CDR1 SGHDT and CDR2 YYEEEE. The CDR3 DNA follows: TGTGCCAGCAGCTTGTGGGGCGCTGGAAACACCATATATTTT. It encodes CASSLWGAGNTIYF.

V gene TRBV5-1 combines with J gene TRBJ1-2; the D is unclear. Trimming shortened V by 0 bases and J by 0 bases, and 9 bases separated the two germline ends. In germline, CDR1 is SGHRS, CDR2 YFSETQ. The CDR3 loop spans 15 amino acids. The CDR3 DNA reads as TGCGCCAGCAGCTTGGGAGGGAGAGCTAACTATGGCTACACCTTC. It yields the protein CASSLGGRANYGYTF.

This chain links TRBV6-5 with TRBJ2-7, with 12 positions matching TRBD2. With 4 bases clipped from V and 2 bases from J, the junction kept 3 bases outside the gene matches. Germline values: CDR1 MNHEY, CDR2 SVGAGI. This CDR3 comprises 15 residues. Here the CDR3 reads CASSSTSGRTYEQYF. The CDR3 DNA sequence: TGTGCCAGCAGTTCAACTAGCGGGAGGACCTACGAGCAGTACTTC.

The chain employs TRBV29-1 and TRBJ2-2, with a tentative D call TRBD2 (5 bases). This CDR3 is built from 12 residues. The V end lost 7 bases, the J end lost 0 bases, and 6 bases lay between the germline ends. Germline CDR1 reads SQVTM; CDR2 reads ANQGSEA. CDR3 in DNA: TGCAGCGGAGGGACGAACACCGGGGAGCTGTTTTTT. Its translation: CSGGTNTGELFF.

The chain joins TRBV14 to TRBJ2-5; maybe TRBD1 (6 bases). The CDR3 sequence is 14 residues long. Germline V lookup: CDR1 SGHDN, CDR2 FVKESK. Trimming cost V 4 bases and J 3 bases, with 12 bases left between them. In DNA, the CDR3 is TGTGCCAGCAGCCCTGGGGCAGGGGAAGAGACCCAGTACTTC. Translating it yields CASSPGAGEETQYF. Complete variable domain (other parts from reference TRBV14 and TRBJ2-5): EAGVTQFPSHSVIEKGQTVTLRCDPISGHDNLYWYRRVMGKEIKFLLHFVKESKQDESGMPNNRFLAERTGGTYSTLKVQPAELEDSGVYFCASSPGAGEETQYFGPGTRLLVL.

This chain links TRBV25-1 with TRBJ1-1; possibly TRBD1 for D (5 bases). Germline V gene sequence: CDR1 MGHDK, CDR2 SYGVNS. With 1 base removed from V and 2 bases from J, the gap between germline ends came to 11 bases. The CDR3 has 15 amino acids. Written as DNA, the CDR3 is TGTGCCAGCAGTGAATTCGGAGGGGTCAACACTGAAGCTTTCTTT. It yields the protein CASSEFGGVNTEAFF.